This T cell receptor (beta chain) was identified in a study of shared clonotypes between healthy human individuals. Study results and caveats: Clonotype sharing among donors was expected to depend on sequencing depth.

CD4+ cells yielded CD45RA+ naive and CD45RA-negative memory subsets. V lost 2 bases, J lost 8 bases, and 9 bases lay in between. Germline loops: CDR1 SGHAT, CDR2 FQNNGV. This CDR3 contains 12 residues. Every subset's genomic DNA went evenly onto several immunoSEQ plates. Data came from immunoSEQ multiplex PCR; TCRdb stores just in-frame clones and leaves some out. The sample lists about 2 million clones; 85% to 95% were seen once. This clone turned up a few times. Its antigen is undetermined. Sequences were obtained from naive CD4+ T cells sorted from blood. The subset was: CD45RA+ positively selected. The TCR was taken from a man aged 18 to 30 in good health. The chain joins TRBV11-2 to TRBJ1-2, with D possibly being TRBD1 (5 bases). CDR3 region: CASSLPPGGYTF. The CDR3 DNA reads TGTGCCAGCAGCTTACCGCCAGGGGGCTACACCTTC.